This note documents a single TCR beta chain sequence. Its antigen remains unidentified. This sample is drawn from a study of cytomegalovirus exposure and HLA in healthy donors. Points from the study as a whole: According to an earlier analysis, most TCR beta V segments yielded productive rearrangements about 87% or about 30% of the time. Presence/absence analyses treated sequencing depth as roughly uniform across donors. A later analysis reported that several of the most significant clusters appeared to be linked to common viral pathogens, among them Epstein-Barr virus.

13 Jbeta primers and 60 Vbeta primers were used for the PCR. Assay: immunoSEQ multiplex PCR; the TCRdb copy retains only in-frame clones and omits some. This sample has under 250,000 clones, with roughly three quarters found just once. The CDR3 length is 16 residues. Trimming took 5 bases from V and 2 from J; bases not matched to a gene: 7. Per the germline V gene, CDR1 is SEHNR and CDR2 is FQNEAQ (reference sequence). The chain links TRBV7-9 to TRBJ2-1; 9 bases map to TRBD1. Sequencing input: PBMCs. This sequence originates from a man aged 45 to 65 in good health and CMV-seronegative. CDR3 loop: CASSRIGTGPYNEQFF. CDR3 DNA sequence: TGTGCCAGCAGCCGCATCGGGACAGGGCCCTACAATGAGCAGTTCTTC.